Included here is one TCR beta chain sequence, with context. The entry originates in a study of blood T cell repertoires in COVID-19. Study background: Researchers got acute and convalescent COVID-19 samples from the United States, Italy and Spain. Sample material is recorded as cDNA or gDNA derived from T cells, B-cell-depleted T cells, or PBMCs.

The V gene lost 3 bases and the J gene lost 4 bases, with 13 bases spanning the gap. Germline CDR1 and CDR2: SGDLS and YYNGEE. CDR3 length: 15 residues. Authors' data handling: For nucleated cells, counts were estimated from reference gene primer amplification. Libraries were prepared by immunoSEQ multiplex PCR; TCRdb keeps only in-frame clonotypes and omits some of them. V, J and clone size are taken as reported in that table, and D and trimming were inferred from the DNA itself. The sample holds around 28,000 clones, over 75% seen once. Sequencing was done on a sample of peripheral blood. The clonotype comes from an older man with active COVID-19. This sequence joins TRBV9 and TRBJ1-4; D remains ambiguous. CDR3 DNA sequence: TGTGCCAGCAGCGCCGGCGGGTTAAATAATGAAAAACTGTTTTTT. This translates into CASSAGGLNNEKLFF.